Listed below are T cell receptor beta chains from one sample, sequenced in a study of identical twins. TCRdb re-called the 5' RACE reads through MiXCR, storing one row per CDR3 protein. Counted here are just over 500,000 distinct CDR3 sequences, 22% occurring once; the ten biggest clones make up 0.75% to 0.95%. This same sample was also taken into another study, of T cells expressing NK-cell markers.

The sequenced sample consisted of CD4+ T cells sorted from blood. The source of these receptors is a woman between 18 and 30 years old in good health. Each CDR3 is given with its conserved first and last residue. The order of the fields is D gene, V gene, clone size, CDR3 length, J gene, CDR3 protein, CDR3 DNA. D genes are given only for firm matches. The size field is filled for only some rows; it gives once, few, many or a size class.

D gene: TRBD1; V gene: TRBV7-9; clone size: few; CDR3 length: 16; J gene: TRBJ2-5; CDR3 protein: CASSLGQGVAWETQYF; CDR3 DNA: TGTGCCAGCAGCTTAGGACAGGGGGTCGCATGGGAGACCCAGTACTTC
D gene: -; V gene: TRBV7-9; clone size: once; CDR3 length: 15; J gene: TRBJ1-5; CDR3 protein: CASSPGQSKNQPQHF; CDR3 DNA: TGTGCCAGCAGCCCGGGACAAAGTAAAAATCAGCCCCAGCATTTT
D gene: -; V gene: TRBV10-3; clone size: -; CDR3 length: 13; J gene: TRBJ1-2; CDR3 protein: CASQGPNSYGYTF; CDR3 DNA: TGTGCCTCCCAGGGGCCGAACAGCTATGGCTACACCTTC
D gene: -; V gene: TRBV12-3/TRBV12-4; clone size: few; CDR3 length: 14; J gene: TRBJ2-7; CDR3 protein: CASSLHLPPYEQYF; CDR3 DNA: TGTGCCAGCAGTTTACACTTGCCCCCCTACGAGCAGTACTTC
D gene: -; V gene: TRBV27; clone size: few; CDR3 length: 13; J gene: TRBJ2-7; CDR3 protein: CASSPGLSDEQYF; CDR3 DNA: TGTGCCAGCAGCCCGGGCCTCTCCGACGAGCAGTACTTC
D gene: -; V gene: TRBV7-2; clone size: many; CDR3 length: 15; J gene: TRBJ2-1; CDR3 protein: CASSPGRSSIDEQFF; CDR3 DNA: TGTGCCAGCAGCCCCGGGAGATCCTCAATTGATGAGCAGTTCTTC
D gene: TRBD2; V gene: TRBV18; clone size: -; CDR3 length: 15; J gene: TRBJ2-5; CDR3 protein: CASSPPRGGRETQYF; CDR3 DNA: TGTGCCAGCTCACCACCGCGGGGGGGCCGGGAGACCCAGTACTTC
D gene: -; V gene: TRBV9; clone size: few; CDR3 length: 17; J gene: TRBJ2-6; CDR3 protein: CASGGTPPPSGANVLTF; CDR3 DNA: TGTGCCAGCGGGGGGACACCGCCACCCTCTGGGGCCAACGTCCTGACTTTC
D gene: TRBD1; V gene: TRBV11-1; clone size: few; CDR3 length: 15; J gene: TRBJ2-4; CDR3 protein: CASSAPGQGRNIQYF; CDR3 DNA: TGTGCCAGCAGCGCCCCGGGACAGGGGAGAAACATTCAGTACTTC
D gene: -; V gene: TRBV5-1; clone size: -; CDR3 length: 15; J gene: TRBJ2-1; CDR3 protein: CASRTEGSSPNEQFF; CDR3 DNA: TGCGCCAGTAGGACAGAGGGATCGTCCCCCAATGAGCAGTTCTTC
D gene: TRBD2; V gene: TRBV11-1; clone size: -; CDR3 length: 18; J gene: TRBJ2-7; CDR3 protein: CASSQGTGTSFSSYEQYF; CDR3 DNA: TGTGCCAGCAGCCAGGGGACCGGGACTAGCTTCAGCTCCTACGAGCAGTACTTC
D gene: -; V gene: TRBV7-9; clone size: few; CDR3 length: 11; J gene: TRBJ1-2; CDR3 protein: CASSRLYGYTF; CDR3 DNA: TGTGCCAGCAGCCGATTATATGGCTACACCTTC
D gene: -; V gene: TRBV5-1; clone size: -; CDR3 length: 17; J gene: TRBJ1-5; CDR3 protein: CASSLATRGRENQPQHF; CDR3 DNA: TGCGCCAGCAGCTTGGCCACTAGGGGCCGGGAAAATCAGCCCCAGCATTTT
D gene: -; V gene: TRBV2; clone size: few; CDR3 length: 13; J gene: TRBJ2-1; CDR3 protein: CASSYGGGGKQFF; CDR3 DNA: TGTGCCAGCTCCTATGGGGGGGGCGGCAAGCAGTTCTTC
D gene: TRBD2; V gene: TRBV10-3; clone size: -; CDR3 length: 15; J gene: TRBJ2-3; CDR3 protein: CAISDQTSGTDTQYF; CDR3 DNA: TGTGCCATCAGTGACCAGACTAGCGGGACAGATACGCAGTATTTT
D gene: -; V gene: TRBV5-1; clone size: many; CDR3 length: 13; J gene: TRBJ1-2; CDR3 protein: CASSSGGDYGYTF; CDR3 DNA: TGCGCCAGCAGCTCGGGAGGGGACTATGGCTACACCTTC
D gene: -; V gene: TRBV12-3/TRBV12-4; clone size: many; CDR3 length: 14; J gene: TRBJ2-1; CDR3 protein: CASSRQPSDNEQFF; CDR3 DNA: TGTGCCAGCAGTAGACAGCCCTCCGACAATGAGCAGTTCTTC
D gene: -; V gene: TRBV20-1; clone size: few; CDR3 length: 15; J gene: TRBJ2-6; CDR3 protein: CSARRGSSGANVLTF; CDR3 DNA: TGCAGTGCTAGAAGAGGGTCCTCTGGGGCCAACGTCCTGACTTTC
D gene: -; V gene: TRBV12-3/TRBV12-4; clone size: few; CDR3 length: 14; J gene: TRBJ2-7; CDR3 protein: CASSSGLARNEQYF; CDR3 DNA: TGTGCCAGCAGTTCGGGACTGGCTCGGAACGAGCAGTACTTC
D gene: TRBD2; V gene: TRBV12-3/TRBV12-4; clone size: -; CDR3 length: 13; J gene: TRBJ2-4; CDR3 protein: CASSYPGGDIQYF; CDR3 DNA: TGTGCCAGCAGTTATCCGGGAGGGGACATTCAGTACTTC
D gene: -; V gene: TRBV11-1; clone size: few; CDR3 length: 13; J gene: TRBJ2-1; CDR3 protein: CASSLSPRDGQFF; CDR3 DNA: TGTGCCAGCAGCTTGTCCCCGAGAGACGGGCAGTTCTTC
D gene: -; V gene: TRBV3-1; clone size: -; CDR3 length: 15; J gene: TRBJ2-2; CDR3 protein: CASSQGGTATGELFF; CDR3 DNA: TGTGCCAGCAGCCAAGGCGGGACGGCAACCGGGGAGCTGTTTTTT
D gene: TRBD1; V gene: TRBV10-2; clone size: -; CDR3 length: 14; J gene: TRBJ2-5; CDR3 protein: CASCHRGWGETQYF; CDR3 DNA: TGCGCCAGCTGCCACAGGGGGTGGGGAGAGACCCAGTACTTC
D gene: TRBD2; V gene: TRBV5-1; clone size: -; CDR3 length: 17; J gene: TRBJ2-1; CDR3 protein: CASSLGTSGRVMNEQFF; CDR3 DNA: TGCGCCAGCAGCCTCGGGACTAGCGGGAGGGTGATGAATGAGCAGTTCTTC
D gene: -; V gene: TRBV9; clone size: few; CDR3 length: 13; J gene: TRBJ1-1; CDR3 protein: CASSVDGGRQAFF; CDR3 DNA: TGTGCCAGCAGCGTAGACGGGGGTCGACAAGCTTTCTTT
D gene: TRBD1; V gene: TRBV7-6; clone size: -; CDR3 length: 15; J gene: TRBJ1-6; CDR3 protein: CASSEGQGGNSPLHF; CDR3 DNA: TGTGCCAGCAGCGAGGGACAGGGGGGAAATTCACCCCTCCACTTT
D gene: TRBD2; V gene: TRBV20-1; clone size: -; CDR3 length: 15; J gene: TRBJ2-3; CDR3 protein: CSALRLAGGTDTQYF; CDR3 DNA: TGCAGTGCTTTAAGACTAGCGGGAGGCACAGATACGCAGTATTTT
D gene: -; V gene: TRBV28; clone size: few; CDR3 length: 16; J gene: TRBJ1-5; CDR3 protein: CASSFIIGKSNQPQHF; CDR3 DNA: TGTGCCAGCAGTTTCATTATCGGGAAAAGCAATCAGCCCCAGCATTTT
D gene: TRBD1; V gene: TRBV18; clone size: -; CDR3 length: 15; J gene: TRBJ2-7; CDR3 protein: CASSPQGQGSAEQYF; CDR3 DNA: TGTGCCAGCTCACCCCAGGGACAGGGAAGTGCCGAGCAGTACTTC
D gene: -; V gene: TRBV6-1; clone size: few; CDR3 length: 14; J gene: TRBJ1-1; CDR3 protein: CASARDNSNTEAFF; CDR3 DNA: TGTGCCAGCGCTCGGGACAACTCGAACACTGAAGCTTTCTTT
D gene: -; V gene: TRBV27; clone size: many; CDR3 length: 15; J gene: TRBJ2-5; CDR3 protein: CASSLRPDIQETQYF; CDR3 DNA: TGTGCCAGCAGTTTACGCCCGGACATCCAAGAGACCCAGTACTTC
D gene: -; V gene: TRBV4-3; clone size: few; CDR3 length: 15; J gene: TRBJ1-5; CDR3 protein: CASSQDPRNDQPQHF; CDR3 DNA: TGCGCCAGCAGCCAAGATCCCCGGAATGATCAGCCCCAGCATTTT
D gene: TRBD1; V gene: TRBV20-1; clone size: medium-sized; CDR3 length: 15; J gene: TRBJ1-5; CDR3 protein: CSARDLGTGNQPQHF; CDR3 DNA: TGCAGTGCTAGAGATCTTGGGACAGGCAATCAGCCCCAGCATTTT
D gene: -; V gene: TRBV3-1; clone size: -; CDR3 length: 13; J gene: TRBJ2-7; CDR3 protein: CASSQSGSYEQYF; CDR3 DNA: TGTGCCAGCAGCCAATCGGGTTCCTACGAGCAGTACTTC
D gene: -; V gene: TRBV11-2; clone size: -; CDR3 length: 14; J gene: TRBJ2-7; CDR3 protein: CASSWLPGKYEQYF; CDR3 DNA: TGTGCCAGCAGCTGGCTCCCGGGGAAGTACGAGCAGTACTTC
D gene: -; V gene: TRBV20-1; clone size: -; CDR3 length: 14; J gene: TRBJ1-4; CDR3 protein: CSARPQGWGEKLFF; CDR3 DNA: TGCAGTGCTAGACCTCAGGGGTGGGGTGAAAAACTGTTTTTT
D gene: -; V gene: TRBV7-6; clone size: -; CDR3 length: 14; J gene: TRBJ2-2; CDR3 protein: CASSLDSHTGELFF; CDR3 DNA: TGTGCCAGCAGCTTGGACAGCCACACCGGGGAGCTGTTTTTT
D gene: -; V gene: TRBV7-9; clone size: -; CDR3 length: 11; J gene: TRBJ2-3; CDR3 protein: CASSLVLTQYF; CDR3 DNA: TGTGCCAGCAGCTTAGTATTGACGCAGTATTTT
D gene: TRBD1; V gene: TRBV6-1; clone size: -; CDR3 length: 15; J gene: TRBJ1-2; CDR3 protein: CASRMTGATLHGYTF; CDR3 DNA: TGTGCCAGCAGGATGACAGGGGCGACTCTTCATGGCTACACCTTC
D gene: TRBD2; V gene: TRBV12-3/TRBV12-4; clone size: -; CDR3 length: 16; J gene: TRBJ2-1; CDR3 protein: CASSTPLAEIYNEQFF; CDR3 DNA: TGTGCCAGCAGTACCCCCCTAGCGGAGATATACAATGAGCAGTTCTTC
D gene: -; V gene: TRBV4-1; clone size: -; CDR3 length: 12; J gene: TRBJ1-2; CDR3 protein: CASSTVFYGYTF; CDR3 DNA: TGCGCCAGCAGCACGGTTTTCTATGGCTACACCTTC
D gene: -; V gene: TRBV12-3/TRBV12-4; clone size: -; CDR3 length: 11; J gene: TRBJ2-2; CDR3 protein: CASSLFGELFF; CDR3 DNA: TGTGCCAGCAGTTTATTTGGGGAGCTGTTTTTT
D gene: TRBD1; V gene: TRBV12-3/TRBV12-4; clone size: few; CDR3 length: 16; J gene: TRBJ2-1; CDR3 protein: CASSSKGTGRVNEQFF; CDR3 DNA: TGTGCCAGTTCTTCGAAGGGGACAGGGAGGGTCAATGAGCAGTTCTTC
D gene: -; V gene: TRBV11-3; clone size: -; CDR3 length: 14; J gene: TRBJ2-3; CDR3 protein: CASSVYSDTDTQYF; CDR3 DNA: TGTGCCAGCAGCGTCTACAGCGACACAGATACGCAGTATTTT
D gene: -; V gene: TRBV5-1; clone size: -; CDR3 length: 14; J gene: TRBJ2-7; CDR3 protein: CASSLSKGGYEQYF; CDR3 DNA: TGCGCCAGCAGCTTGAGCAAGGGAGGCTACGAGCAGTACTTC
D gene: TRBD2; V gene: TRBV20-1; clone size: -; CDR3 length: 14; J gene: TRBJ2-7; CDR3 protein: CSARVASGSDEQYF; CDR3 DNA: TGCAGTGCTAGAGTCGCTAGCGGGAGCGACGAGCAGTACTTC
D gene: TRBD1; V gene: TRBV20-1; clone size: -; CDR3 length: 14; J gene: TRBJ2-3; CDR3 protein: CSAQPGQPTDTQYF; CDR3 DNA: TGCAGTGCCCAGCCGGGACAGCCCACAGATACGCAGTATTTT
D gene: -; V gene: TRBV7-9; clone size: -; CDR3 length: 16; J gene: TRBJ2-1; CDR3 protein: CASSFFGGMAYNEQFF; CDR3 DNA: TGTGCCAGCAGCTTTTTCGGCGGGATGGCCTACAATGAGCAGTTCTTC
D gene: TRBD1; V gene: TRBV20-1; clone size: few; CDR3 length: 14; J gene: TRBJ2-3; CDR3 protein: CSARAGQLLDTQYF; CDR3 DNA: TGCAGTGCTAGAGCGGGACAGTTGTTGGATACGCAGTATTTT
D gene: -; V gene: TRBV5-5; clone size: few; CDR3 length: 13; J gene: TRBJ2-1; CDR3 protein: CASSSQVLLEQFF; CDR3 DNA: TGTGCCAGCAGCTCCCAGGTTTTGCTTGAGCAGTTCTTC
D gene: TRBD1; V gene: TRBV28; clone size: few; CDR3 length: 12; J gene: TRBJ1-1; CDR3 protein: CASSLGTGEAFF; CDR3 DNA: TGTGCCAGCAGTCTGGGGACAGGTGAAGCTTTCTTT
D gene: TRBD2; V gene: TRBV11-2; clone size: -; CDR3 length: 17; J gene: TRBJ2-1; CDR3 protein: CASSLDVRLAGNNEQFF; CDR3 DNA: TGTGCCAGCAGCTTAGATGTGAGACTAGCGGGTAACAATGAGCAGTTCTTC
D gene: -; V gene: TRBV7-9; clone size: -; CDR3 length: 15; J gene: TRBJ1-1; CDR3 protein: CASSLEWGRNTEAFF; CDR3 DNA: TGTGCCAGCAGCTTAGAGTGGGGCAGGAACACTGAAGCTTTCTTT
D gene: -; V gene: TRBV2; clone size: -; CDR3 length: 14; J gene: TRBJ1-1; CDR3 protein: CASIFGMRNTEAFF; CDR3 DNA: TGTGCCAGCATCTTCGGCATGAGGAACACTGAAGCTTTCTTT
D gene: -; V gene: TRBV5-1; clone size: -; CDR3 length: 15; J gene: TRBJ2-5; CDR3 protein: CASSFGTGIRETQYF; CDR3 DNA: TGCGCCAGCAGCTTCGGGACTGGGATCCGAGAGACCCAGTACTTC
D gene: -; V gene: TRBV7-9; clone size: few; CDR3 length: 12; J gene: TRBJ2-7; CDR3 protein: CASSSTRSEQYF; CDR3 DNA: TGTGCCAGCAGCTCCACTAGATCCGAGCAGTACTTC
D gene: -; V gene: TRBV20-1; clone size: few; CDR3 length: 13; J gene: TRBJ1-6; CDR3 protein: CSALGHTSSPLHF; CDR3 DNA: TGCAGTGCTCTAGGGCATACTTCTTCACCCCTCCACTTT
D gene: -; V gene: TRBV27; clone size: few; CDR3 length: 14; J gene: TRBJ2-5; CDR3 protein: CASSPLGNQETQYF; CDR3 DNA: TGTGCCAGCAGTCCCTTAGGGAACCAAGAGACCCAGTACTTC
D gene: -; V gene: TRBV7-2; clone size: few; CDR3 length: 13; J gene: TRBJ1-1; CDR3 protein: CASRLGGSTEAFF; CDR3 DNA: TGTGCCAGCAGACTTGGAGGTAGCACTGAAGCTTTCTTT
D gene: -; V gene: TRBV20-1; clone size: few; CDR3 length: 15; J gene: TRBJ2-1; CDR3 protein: CSARENFSSYNEQFF; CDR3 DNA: TGCAGTGCTAGAGAAAACTTCAGCTCCTACAATGAGCAGTTCTTC